The 3 T cell receptor beta chains reported below all come from one sample, sequenced in a study of PD-1 blockade in mismatch repair-deficient tumors. The assay was immunoSEQ multiplex PCR, and TCRdb's table has in-frame clones only and misses some. The data contain some 51,000 clones, over 70% of them singletons. The specimen comprised peripheral blood, sampled roughly 19 weeks after starting pembrolizumab. The receptors were sampled from an adult with mismatch repair-deficient cancer.

The V and J genes are TRBV5-1 and TRBJ2-4; D is perhaps TRBD1 (6 bases). Germline values: CDR1 SGHRS, CDR2 YFSETQ. This CDR3 comprises 14 residues. Between the trimmed V and J ends, which lost 4 bases and 3 bases, there was a span of 11 bases. The CDR3: CASSPGQIKNIQYF. DNA of the CDR3: TGCGCCAGCAGCCCTGGACAGATCAAAAACATTCAGTACTTC.

This sequence joins TRBV5-1 and TRBJ1-1; perhaps TRBD1 as D (5 bases). This CDR3 region has 15 residues. V was cut by 4 bases and J by 3 bases, with 16 bases left in between. CDR1 is SGHRS, CDR2 YFSETQ, per germline. CDR3 DNA sequence: TGCGCCAGCAGCCCATCGGGGGGGAAAGACACTGAAGCTTTCTTT. As protein: CASSPSGGKDTEAFF.

This chain links TRBV29-1 with TRBJ2-1, with 8 bases matching TRBD1. The trim removed 6 bases at V and 7 bases at J, leaving 2 bases unmatched. The CDR3 covers 11 residues. The germline V gene has CDR1 SQVTM and CDR2 ANQGSEA. CDR3 residues: CSVNRGNEQFF. The CDR3 DNA follows: TGCAGCGTGAACAGGGGGAATGAGCAGTTCTTC.